The 14 T cell receptor beta chains below come from one sample, sequenced in a study of T-cell memory formation after mild COVID-19. A single record per CDR3 protein comes from TCRdb applying MiXCR to the 5' RACE reads. The sample consists of some 440,000 distinct CDR3 sequences, around a quarter of them appearing once. The specimen sequenced was PBMCs or a T cell subset sorted from them (not recorded which). The receptors come from an adult woman who had mild COVID-19 (a few samples of this study predate the infection). Cell type and time point are not known.

This chain connects TRBV30 to TRBJ2-7, with 9 bases that match TRBD1. Trimming cost V 1 base and J 5 bases; bases outside gene matches: 12. CDR1 and CDR2 from the germline V gene are GTSNPN and SVGIG (reference sequence). The CDR3 extends over 16 amino acids. This chain's CDR3 is CAWSAYRGRVIHEQYF. As DNA, the CDR3 is TGTGCCTGGAGTGCCTACAGGGGGCGTGTAATCCACGAGCAGTACTTC.

This clonotype has only a few counts. The CDR3 DNA reads as TGTGCCATCAGGAGGACTAGCGGGGCCCATACGCAGTATTTT. Translated: CAIRRTSGAHTQYF. V and J are TRBV10-3 and TRBJ2-3; TRBD2 aligns across 12 bases. The CDR3 is made up of 14 amino acids. Trimming cost V 6 bases and J 7 bases; bases outside gene matches: 5. Germline loops: CDR1 ENHRY, CDR2 SYGVKD.

The chain carries TRBV6-5 and TRBJ2-2, with 13 positions matching TRBD2. CDR1 and CDR2 from the germline V gene are MNHEY and SVGAGI. The ends lost 5 bases at V and 6 bases at J; junction bases unmatched: 3. CDR3 length: 15 amino acids. CDR3 sequence reads: CASSRTSGGSGELFF. The DNA of the CDR3 is TGTGCCAGCAGTCGGACTAGCGGGGGTTCCGGGGAGCTGTTTTTT.

This clonotype appeared a few times. This chain connects TRBV6-5 to TRBJ1-3; 8 bases are shared with TRBD1. The CDR3 spans 16 residues. Trimming cost V 0 bases and J 2 bases; bases outside gene matches: 3. Per the germline V gene, CDR1 is MNHEY and CDR2 is SVGAGI. This CDR3 reads CASSYSTQGAGNTIYF. The DNA for the CDR3 is TGTGCCAGCAGTTACTCTACACAGGGGGCTGGAAACACCATATATTTT.

The chain links TRBV7-8 to TRBJ2-5; D tentatively reads TRBD1 or TRBD2 (5 bases each). The CDR3 totals 14 residues. CDR1 and CDR2 (germline): SGHVS, FQNEAQ. V lost 9 bases, J lost 5 bases, and 19 bases lay in between. As DNA, the CDR3 is TGTGCCAGTACACCGCGGACGGGGCGGGAGACCCAGTACTTC. It translates to CASTPRTGRETQYF.

The chain is built from TRBV12-3 or TRBV12-4 and TRBJ1-2; D is perhaps TRBD1 (5 bases). The CDR3 is 15 residues long. V dropped 5 bases and J dropped 0 bases, with 13 bases sitting between them. The CDR3 DNA reads as TGTGCCAGCAGTCAAAACTCAGGGTCTAACTATGGCTACACCTTC. It specifies CASSQNSGSNYGYTF.

The chain has TRBV6-1 and TRBJ1-1; the D gene is possibly TRBD1 (6 bases). This CDR3 region has 15 residues. Trimming left V 2 bases short and J 1 base short, with 11 bases between. The germline V gene has CDR1 MNHNS and CDR2 SASEGT. For the CDR3, the DNA is TGTGCCAGCAGTGAAATCGACAGGCGGAACACTGAAGCTTTCTTT. Amino acids: CASSEIDRRNTEAFF.

The chain has TRBV14 and TRBJ1-1; D gene uncertain. The CDR3 spans 16 residues. CDR1 is SGHDN, CDR2 FVKESK, per germline. Trimming stripped 1 base from V and 5 bases from J, with 17 bases between. DNA for the CDR3: TGTGCCAGCAGCCAAGTTTCTACGGGATATGGGACTGAAGCTTTCTTT. It is translated as CASSQVSTGYGTEAFF.

This clonotype was counted only a few times. The V gene is TRBV27, the J gene TRBJ1-3, with TRBD1 as a possible D gene (6 bases). Trimming pared 6 bases from V and 2 bases from J, leaving 11 bases between. CDR1 is MNHEY, CDR2 SMNVEV, per germline (reference sequence). The CDR3 is made up of 14 amino acids. CDR3 protein: CASRTGMAGNTIYF. CDR3 DNA sequence: TGTGCCAGCAGAACAGGGATGGCTGGAAACACCATATATTTT.

V and J are TRBV7-9 and TRBJ2-3; D ambiguous. V was trimmed by 2 bases and J by 6 bases, leaving 12 bases between them. CDR1 is SEHNR and CDR2 is FQNEAQ in the germline V gene (reference sequence). The CDR3 is made up of 14 amino acids. The CDR3 here is CASSLSHMVDTQYF. As DNA, the CDR3 is TGTGCCAGCAGCTTAAGCCATATGGTGGATACGCAGTATTTT.

This chain joins TRBV20-1 and TRBJ1-1; perhaps TRBD1 as D (5 bases). Germline loops: CDR1 DFQATT, CDR2 SNEGSKA (reference sequence). Trimming pared 0 bases from V and 10 bases from J, leaving 15 bases between. The CDR3 runs 13 residues. CDR3 nucleotide sequence: TGCAGTGCTAGAGATCCAGGGCCGCTGGGAGCTTTCTTT. Translating gives CSARDPGPLGAFF.

V and J are TRBV24-1 and TRBJ2-3, with no clear D. The germline V gene has CDR1 KGHDR and CDR2 SFDVKD. With 3 bases removed from V and 5 bases from J, the gap between germline ends came to 11 bases. This CDR3 has 14 amino acids. CDR3 region: CATSDPTTLDTQYF. The CDR3 nucleotides are TGTGCCACCAGTGATCCCACAACGTTAGATACGCAGTATTTT.

This clonotype was counted between two and nine times. The chain employs TRBV29-1 and TRBJ2-1; D is unclear. The V end was cut by 6 bases, the J end by 6 bases, with 21 bases between. Germline loops: CDR1 SQVTM, CDR2 ANQGSEA. The length of the CDR3 is 15 residues. CDR3 sequence (DNA): TGCAGCGTAAGCATCGCCCGGGCCCCGGGCAATGAGCAGTTCTTC. This gives the protein CSVSIARAPGNEQFF.

The table lists this clonotype with a few counts. The rearrangement joins TRBV6-5 to TRBJ2-7; D is undetermined. The CDR3 covers 14 residues. Germline CDR1 is MNHEY and CDR2 is SVGAGI. The ends were cut back, 0 bases at V and 2 bases at J, with 8 bases in the middle. The CDR3 DNA sequence: TGTGCCAGCAGTTACTCGTCCTTTACCTACGAGCAGTACTTC. It encodes CASSYSSFTYEQYF.